The present T cell receptor beta chain was sequenced within a study of T cells in narcolepsy. J lost 3 bases, V lost 7 bases, and 3 bases had no gene match. This CDR3 comprises 13 residues. The germline CDR1 and CDR2 sequences are WSHSY and SAAADI. Profiling relied on immunoSEQ multiplex PCR, and the TCRdb table lists in-frame clones only, not all of them. The table lists over 25,000 clones, approximately 79% of them singletons. The TCR originated in a human donor in good health. V is TRBV10-2 and J is TRBJ2-5; 9 nucleotides agree with TRBD2. The sequencing input was memory (CD45RA-) CD4+ T cells from blood. The DNA for the CDR3 is TGCGCCAGCAAGGTAGCGGGAGAAGAGACCCAGTACTTC. This codes for CASKVAGEETQYF.